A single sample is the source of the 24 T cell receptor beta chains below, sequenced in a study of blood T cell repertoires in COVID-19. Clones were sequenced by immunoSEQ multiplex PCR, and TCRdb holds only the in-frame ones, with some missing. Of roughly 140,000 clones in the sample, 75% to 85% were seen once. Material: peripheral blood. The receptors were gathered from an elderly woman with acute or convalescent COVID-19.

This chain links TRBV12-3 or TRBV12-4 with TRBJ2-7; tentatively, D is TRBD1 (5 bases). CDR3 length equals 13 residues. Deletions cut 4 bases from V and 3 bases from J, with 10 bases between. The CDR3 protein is CASSWGRHYEQYF. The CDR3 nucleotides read TGTGCCAGCAGTTGGGGCAGGCACTACGAGCAGTACTTC.

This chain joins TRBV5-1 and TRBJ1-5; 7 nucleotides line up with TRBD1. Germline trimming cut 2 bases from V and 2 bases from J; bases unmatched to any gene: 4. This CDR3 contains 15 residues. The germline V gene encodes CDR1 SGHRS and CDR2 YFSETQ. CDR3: CASSLTGTGNQPQHF. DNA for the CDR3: TGCGCCAGCAGCTTAACCGGGACAGGCAATCAGCCCCAGCATTTT. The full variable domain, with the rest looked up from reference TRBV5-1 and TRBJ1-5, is KAGVTQTPRYLIKTRGQQVTLSCSPISGHRSVSWYQQTPGQGLQFLFEYFSETQRNKGNFPGRFSGRQFSNSRSEMNVSTLELGDSALYLCASSLTGTGNQPQHFGDGTRLSIL.

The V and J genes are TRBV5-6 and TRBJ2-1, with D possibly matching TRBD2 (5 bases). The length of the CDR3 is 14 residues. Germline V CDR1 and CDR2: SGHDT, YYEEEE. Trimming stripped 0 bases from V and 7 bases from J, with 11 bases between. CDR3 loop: CASSLGMRANEQFF. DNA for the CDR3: TGTGCCAGCAGCTTGGGCATGAGGGCGAATGAGCAGTTCTTC.

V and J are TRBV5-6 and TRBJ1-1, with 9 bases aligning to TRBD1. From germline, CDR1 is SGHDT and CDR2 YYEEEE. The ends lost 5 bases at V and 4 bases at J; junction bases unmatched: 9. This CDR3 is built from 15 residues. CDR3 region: CASRQGALWSTEAFF. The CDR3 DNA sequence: TGTGCCAGCAGACAGGGGGCCTTGTGGAGCACTGAAGCTTTCTTT.

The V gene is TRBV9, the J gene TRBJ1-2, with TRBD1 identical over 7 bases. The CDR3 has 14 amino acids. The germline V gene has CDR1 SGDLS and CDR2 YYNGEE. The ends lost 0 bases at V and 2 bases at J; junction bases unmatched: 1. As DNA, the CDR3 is TGTGCCAGCAGCGTAGTGGGACAGAACTATGGCTACACCTTC. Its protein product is CASSVVGQNYGYTF.

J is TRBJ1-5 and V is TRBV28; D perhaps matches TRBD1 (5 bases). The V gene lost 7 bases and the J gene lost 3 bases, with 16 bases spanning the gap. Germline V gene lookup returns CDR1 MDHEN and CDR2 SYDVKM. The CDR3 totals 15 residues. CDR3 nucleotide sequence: TGTGCCAGCACCCTTCTCCGGGGGAACAATCAGCCCCAGCATTTT. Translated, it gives CASTLLRGNNQPQHF.

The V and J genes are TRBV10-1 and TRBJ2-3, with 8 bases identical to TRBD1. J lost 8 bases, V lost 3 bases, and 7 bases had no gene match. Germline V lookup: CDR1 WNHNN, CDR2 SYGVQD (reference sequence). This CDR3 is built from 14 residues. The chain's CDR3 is CASSDGQGAGTQYF. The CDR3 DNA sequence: TGCGCCAGCAGTGATGGGCAGGGGGCTGGTACGCAGTATTTT.

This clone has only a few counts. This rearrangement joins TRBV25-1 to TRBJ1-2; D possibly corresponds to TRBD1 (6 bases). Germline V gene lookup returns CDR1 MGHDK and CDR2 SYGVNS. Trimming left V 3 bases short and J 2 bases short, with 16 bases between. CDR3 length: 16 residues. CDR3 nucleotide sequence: TGTGCCAGCAGTGAGGTGTCCGGGACACCCAACTATGGCTACACCTTC. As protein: CASSEVSGTPNYGYTF.

CDR3 coding DNA: TGTGCCAGCAGCTTGGACCGGGACAGCAACTATGGCTACACCTTC. Translation: CASSLDRDSNYGYTF. V is TRBV5-4 and J is TRBJ1-2; TRBD1 matches at 7 bases. The germline gives CDR1 SGHNT, CDR2 YYREEE (reference sequence). The trim removed 0 bases at V and 2 bases at J, leaving 4 bases unmatched. The CDR3 has 15 amino acids.

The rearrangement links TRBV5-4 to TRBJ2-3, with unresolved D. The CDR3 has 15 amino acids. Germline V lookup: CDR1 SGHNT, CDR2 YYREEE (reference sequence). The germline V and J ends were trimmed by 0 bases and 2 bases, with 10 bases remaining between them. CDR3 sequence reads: CASSLDALYTDTQYF. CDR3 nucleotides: TGTGCCAGCAGCTTGGATGCACTCTACACAGATACGCAGTATTTT.

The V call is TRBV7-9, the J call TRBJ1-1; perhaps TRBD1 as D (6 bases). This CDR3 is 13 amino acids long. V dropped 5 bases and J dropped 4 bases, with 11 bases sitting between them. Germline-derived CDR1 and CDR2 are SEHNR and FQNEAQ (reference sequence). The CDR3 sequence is CASSKEQGTEAFF. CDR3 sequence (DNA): TGTGCCAGCAGCAAAGAACAGGGCACTGAAGCTTTCTTT.

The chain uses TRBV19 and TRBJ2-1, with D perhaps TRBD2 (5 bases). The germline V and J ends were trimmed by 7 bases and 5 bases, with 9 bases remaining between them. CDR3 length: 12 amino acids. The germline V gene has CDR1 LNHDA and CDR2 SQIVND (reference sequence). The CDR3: CASNPGNNEQFF. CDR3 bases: TGTGCCAGTAATCCGGGGAACAATGAGCAGTTCTTC.

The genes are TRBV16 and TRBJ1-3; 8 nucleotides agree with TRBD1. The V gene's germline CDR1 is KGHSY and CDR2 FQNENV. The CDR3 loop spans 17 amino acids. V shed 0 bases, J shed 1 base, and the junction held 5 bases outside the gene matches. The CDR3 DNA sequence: TGTGCCAGCAGCCAATCGTTTCAGGGGGCATCTGGAAACACCATATATTTT. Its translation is CASSQSFQGASGNTIYF.

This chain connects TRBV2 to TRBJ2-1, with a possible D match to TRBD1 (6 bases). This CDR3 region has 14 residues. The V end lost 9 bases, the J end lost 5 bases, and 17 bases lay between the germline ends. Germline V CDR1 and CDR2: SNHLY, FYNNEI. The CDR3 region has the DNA TGTGCCAGTATACGACAGGCCGGGGACAATGAGCAGTTCTTC. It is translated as CASIRQAGDNEQFF.

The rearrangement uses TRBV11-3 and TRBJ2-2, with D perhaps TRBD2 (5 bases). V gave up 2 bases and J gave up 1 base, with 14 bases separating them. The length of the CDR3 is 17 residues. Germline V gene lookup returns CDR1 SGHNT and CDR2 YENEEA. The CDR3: CASSLQAAGLNTGELFF. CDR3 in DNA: TGTGCCAGCAGCTTACAGGCGGCCGGACTGAACACCGGGGAGCTGTTTTTT. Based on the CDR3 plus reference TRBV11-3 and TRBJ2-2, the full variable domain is EAGVVQSPRYKIIEKKQPVAFWCNPISGHNTLYWYLQNLGQGPELLIRYENEEAVDDSQLPKDRFSAERLKGVDSTLKIQPAELGDSAVYLCASSLQAAGLNTGELFFGEGSRLTVL.

The CDR3 region is CASSLVGGLYGYTF. As DNA, the CDR3 is TGTGCCAGCAGTTTAGTCGGGGGGCTCTATGGCTACACCTTC. The genes are TRBV27 and TRBJ1-2, with D possibly matching TRBD1 (6 bases). The CDR3 length is 14 residues. Germline V lookup: CDR1 MNHEY, CDR2 SMNVEV (reference sequence). Trimming cost V 2 bases and J 4 bases, with 11 bases left between them.

In DNA form, the CDR3 reads TGTGCCAGCAGAAGAGAGGGCTCTGAAGCTTTCTTT. Its translation: CASRREGSEAFF. This rearrangement joins TRBV3-1 (or the pseudogene TRBV3-2) to TRBJ1-1; D is undetermined. The germline V gene encodes CDR1 LGHDT and CDR2 YNNKEL (reference sequence). Trimming pared 6 bases from V and 6 bases from J, leaving 11 bases between. CDR3 length: 12 amino acids.

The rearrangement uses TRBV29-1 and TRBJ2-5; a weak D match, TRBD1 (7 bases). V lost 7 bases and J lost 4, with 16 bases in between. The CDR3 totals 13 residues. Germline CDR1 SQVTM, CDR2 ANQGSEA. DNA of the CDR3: TGCAGCGAGGGAAACAGGGGAGGAGAGACCCAGTACTTC. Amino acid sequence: CSEGNRGGETQYF. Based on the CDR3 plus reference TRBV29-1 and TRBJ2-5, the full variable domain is SAVISQKPSRDICQRGTSLTIQCQVDSQVTMMFWYRQQPGQSLTLIATANQGSEATYESGFVIDKFPISRPNLTFSTLTVSNMSPEDSSIYLCSEGNRGGETQYFGPGTRLLVL.

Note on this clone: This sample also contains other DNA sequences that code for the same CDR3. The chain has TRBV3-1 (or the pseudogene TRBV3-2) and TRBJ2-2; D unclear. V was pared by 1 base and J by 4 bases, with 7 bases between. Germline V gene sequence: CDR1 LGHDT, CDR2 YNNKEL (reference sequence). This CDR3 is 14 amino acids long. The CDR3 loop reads CASSQGRSTGELFF. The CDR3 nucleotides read TGTGCCAGCAGCCAAGGACGGAGCACCGGGGAGCTGTTTTTT.

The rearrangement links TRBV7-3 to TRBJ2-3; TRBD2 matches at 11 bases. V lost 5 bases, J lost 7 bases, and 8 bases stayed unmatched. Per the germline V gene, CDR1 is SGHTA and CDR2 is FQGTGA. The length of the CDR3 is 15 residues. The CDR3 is CASSPSGGSLNTQYF. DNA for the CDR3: TGTGCCAGCAGCCCTAGCGGGGGGTCGCTTAATACGCAGTATTTT. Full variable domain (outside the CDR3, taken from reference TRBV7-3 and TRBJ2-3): GAGVSQTPSNKVTEKGKYVELRCDPISGHTALYWYRQSLGQGPEFLIYFQGTGAADDSGLPNDRFFAVRPEGSVSTLKIQRTERGDSAVYLCASSPSGGSLNTQYFGPGTRLTVL.

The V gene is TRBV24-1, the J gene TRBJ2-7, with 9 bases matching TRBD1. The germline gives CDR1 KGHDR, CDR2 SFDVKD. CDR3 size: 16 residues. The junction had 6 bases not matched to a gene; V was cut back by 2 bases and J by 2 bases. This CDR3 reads CATSDSWTGAPYEQYF. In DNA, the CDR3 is TGTGCCACCAGTGATTCCTGGACAGGGGCCCCCTACGAGCAGTACTTC.

In nucleotides, the CDR3 is TGTGCCAGTAGTATAGCAGGGGGCCCCCAGCCCCAGCATTTT. Translation gives CASSIAGGPQPQHF. The rearrangement joins TRBV19 to TRBJ1-5; 8 nucleotides match TRBD1. The CDR3 covers 14 residues. Germline V gives CDR1 LNHDA, CDR2 SQIVND (reference sequence). The V segment lost 1 base and the J segment 7 bases; nucleotides outside the gene matches: 3.

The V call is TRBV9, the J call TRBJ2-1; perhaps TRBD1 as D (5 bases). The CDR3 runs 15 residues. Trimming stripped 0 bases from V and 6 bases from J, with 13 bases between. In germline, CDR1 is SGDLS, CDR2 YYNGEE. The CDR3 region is CASSVVGRDVNEQFF. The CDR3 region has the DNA TGTGCCAGCAGCGTAGTCGGCAGGGATGTCAATGAGCAGTTCTTC.

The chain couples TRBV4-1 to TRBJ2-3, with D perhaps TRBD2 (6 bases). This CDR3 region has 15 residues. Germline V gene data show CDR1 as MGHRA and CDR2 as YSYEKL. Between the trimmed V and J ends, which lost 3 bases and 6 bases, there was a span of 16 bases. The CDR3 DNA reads TGCGCCAGCAGCCAGGAACCGACTAGTATGGATACGCAGTATTTT. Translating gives CASSQEPTSMDTQYF.